These 29 T cell receptor beta chains share one sample of origin, sequenced in a study of CD8+ T cells in alopecia areata. The sequencing template was cDNA reverse transcribed from extracted RNA. Here immunoSEQ multiplex PCR was the method, and the copy in TCRdb shows in-frame clones only, minus some. The sample carries 190,000 or so clones, about 60% recorded once. Treatment here: oral pan-JAK inhibitor, 5-10 mg twice daily. The sequenced sample was CD8+ T cells sorted from blood, obtained at week 24, from a patient treated with tofacitinib. These receptor sequences come from a human donor with alopecia areata.

This clone has just one count. Other nucleotide sequences in the sample specify the same CDR3. The chain joins TRBV27 to TRBJ2-4; no firm D call. The V gene lost 2 bases and the J gene lost 7 bases, with 12 bases spanning the gap. Germline CDR1 MNHEY, CDR2 SMNVEV (reference sequence). This CDR3 has 14 amino acids. CDR3 DNA: TGTGCCAGCAGTTTAGCATCCCCGTCCAACATTCAGTACTTC. Amino acid sequence: CASSLASPSNIQYF.

The CDR3 region is CASSSGTGGEEFF. CDR3 nucleotides: TGCGCCAGCAGCTCTGGGACAGGCGGCGAAGAGTTCTTC. The chain recombines TRBV5-1 with TRBJ2-1; 8 bases fit TRBD1. There are 13 residues in the CDR3. With V trimmed by 3 bases and J by 14 bases, 10 bases remained unmatched. Germline CDR1 SGHRS, CDR2 YFSETQ. The full variable domain, in which reference TRBV5-1 and TRBJ2-1 provide the parts outside the CDR3, is KAGVTQTPRYLIKTRGQQVTLSCSPISGHRSVSWYQQTPGQGLQFLFEYFSETQRNKGNFPGRFSGRQFSNSRSEMNVSTLELGDSALYLCASSSGTGGEEFFGPGTRLTVL.

This chain uses TRBV25-1 with TRBJ2-7, with TRBD1 matching over 9 bases. CDR1 and CDR2 (germline): MGHDK, SYGVNS. J lost 5 bases, V lost 6 bases, and 2 bases had no gene match. The CDR3 loop spans 12 amino acids. CDR3 in DNA: TGTGCCAGCAGACAGGGGGCCGACGAGCAGTACTTC. Amino acids: CASRQGADEQYF.

This sequence joins TRBV10-2 and TRBJ2-5; no firm D call. The CDR3 has 12 residues. Trimming removed 5 bases from V and 3 bases from J, with 7 bases in between. The V gene's germline CDR1 is WSHSY and CDR2 SAAADI. CDR3 amino acids: CASSYREETQYF. The CDR3 DNA follows: TGCGCCAGCAGTTACAGAGAAGAGACCCAGTACTTC.

The count of this clone is one. The chain carries TRBV9 and TRBJ2-2; D is undetermined. V was clipped by 6 bases and J by 1 base, with 10 bases between them. The CDR3 totals 14 residues. From germline, CDR1 is SGDLS and CDR2 YYNGEE. The CDR3 here is CASTKTGNTGELFF. Written as DNA, the CDR3 is TGTGCCAGCACTAAGACGGGGAACACCGGGGAGCTGTTTTTT.

The J gene is TRBJ2-2, the V gene TRBV30; D is unresolved. V lost 3 bases, J lost 3 bases, and 20 bases lay in between. CDR3 length equals 17 residues. Germline CDR1 GTSNPN, CDR2 SVGIG (reference sequence). DNA for the CDR3: TGTGCCTGGAGCGACCTCGTCTGGGGAACTTACACCGGGGAGCTGTTTTTT. Its protein is CAWSDLVWGTYTGELFF.

The genes are TRBV6-1 and TRBJ1-2; D unresolved. This CDR3 spans 9 amino acids. The germline V gene encodes CDR1 MNHNS and CDR2 SASEGT. Between the trimmed V and J ends, which lost 7 bases and 3 bases, there was a span of 0 bases. The chain's CDR3 is CASNYGYTF. The CDR3 DNA reads as TGTGCCAGCAACTATGGCTACACCTTC.

The genes are TRBV9 and TRBJ2-2, with D perhaps matching TRBD1 (5 bases). CDR3 length: 15 residues. V dropped 7 bases and J dropped 1 base, with 14 bases sitting between them. Germline CDR1 reads SGDLS; CDR2 reads YYNGEE. The CDR3 loop reads CASGTYRWNTGELFF. CDR3 sequence (DNA): TGTGCCAGCGGCACGTACAGGTGGAACACCGGGGAGCTGTTTTTT.

Only a few counts were recorded for this clone. This chain uses TRBV5-6 with TRBJ1-5; 8 nucleotides line up with TRBD1. After removal of 3 bases from V and 7 bases from J, the junction contained 6 bases not matched to a gene. Germline V gene sequence: CDR1 SGHDT, CDR2 YYEEEE. The CDR3 extends over 14 amino acids. CDR3: CASSYGQGGQPQHF. The CDR3 coding sequence is TGTGCCAGCAGCTACGGACAGGGAGGACAGCCCCAGCATTTT.

This sequence joins TRBV5-1 and TRBJ1-4; tentatively, D is TRBD1 (6 bases). Germline-derived CDR1 and CDR2 are SGHRS and YFSETQ. V lost 3 bases and J 0 bases, leaving 9 bases between the germline ends. CDR3 size: 15 residues. The CDR3 sequence is CASSWRQATNEKLFF. CDR3 nucleotides: TGCGCCAGCAGCTGGAGACAGGCAACTAATGAAAAACTGTTTTTT.

The J gene is TRBJ1-4, the V gene TRBV27; 7 bases are a match to TRBD1. V shed 5 bases, J shed 0 bases, and the junction held 3 bases outside the gene matches. Germline V gene data show CDR1 as MNHEY and CDR2 as SMNVEV (reference sequence). The CDR3 sequence is 15 residues long. This CDR3 reads CASSGGTATNEKLFF. DNA for the CDR3: TGTGCCAGCAGTGGGGGGACAGCAACTAATGAAAAACTGTTTTTT.

Notes on this clone: Additional DNA sequences in this sample encode the identical CDR3. The chain joins TRBV27 to TRBJ1-1, with D unclear. V was cut by 6 bases and J by 0 bases, with 8 bases left in between. Per the germline V gene, CDR1 is MNHEY and CDR2 is SMNVEV (reference sequence). The CDR3 loop spans 13 amino acids. The CDR3 DNA follows: TGTGCCAGCAGCCTAGGCCTGAACACTGAAGCTTTCTTT. This codes for CASSLGLNTEAFF.

This clone was seen only a few times. The chain uses TRBV5-1 and TRBJ1-1, with 7 bases that match TRBD1. The CDR3 covers 14 residues. Germline V gene data show CDR1 as SGHRS and CDR2 as YFSETQ. J lost 7 bases, V lost 3 bases, and 9 bases had no gene match. The CDR3 region has the DNA TGCGCCAGCAGCTCGCCAGGGGGGCTGGGTGAAGCTTTCTTT. Amino acids: CASSSPGGLGEAFF.

V is TRBV4-2 and J is TRBJ1-2, with D perhaps TRBD1 (6 bases). V lost 4 bases to trimming and J lost 0 bases, with 9 bases between them. The germline CDR1 and CDR2 sequences are LGHNA and YNFKEQ. This CDR3 comprises 14 residues. Written as DNA, the CDR3 is TGTGCCAGCAGCCCACGGACAGCTAACTATGGCTACACCTTC. Protein sequence: CASSPRTANYGYTF.

This clone was seen a handful of times. This rearrangement joins TRBV2 to TRBJ2-6; D is ambiguous. The V gene lost 6 bases and the J gene lost 1 base, with 7 bases spanning the gap. Germline lookup yields CDR1 SNHLY and CDR2 FYNNEI. The CDR3 runs to 14 residues. CDR3 sequence: CASRSDSGANVLTF. The CDR3 region has the DNA TGTGCCAGCAGATCGGATTCTGGGGCCAACGTCCTGACTTTC. The full variable domain, in which reference TRBV2 and TRBJ2-6 provide the parts outside the CDR3, is EPEVTQTPSHQVTQMGQEVILRCVPISNHLYFYWYRQILGQKVEFLVSFYNNEISEKSEIFDDQFSVERPDGSNFTLKIRSTKLEDSAMYFCASRSDSGANVLTFGAGSRLTVL.

CDR3 nucleotides: TGCGCCAGCAGCCAAAGGTCGTACCAAGAGACCCAGTACTTC. It translates to CASSQRSYQETQYF. The chain couples TRBV4-1 to TRBJ2-5, with unresolved D. V dropped 2 bases and J dropped 0 bases, with 7 bases sitting between them. Germline loops: CDR1 MGHRA, CDR2 YSYEKL. There are 14 residues in the CDR3.

The V call is TRBV7-2, the J call TRBJ2-1, with TRBD1 as a possible D gene (5 bases). Germline-derived CDR1 and CDR2 are SGHTA and FQGNSA. CDR3 length: 15 residues. V was trimmed by 2 bases and J by 1 base, leaving 9 bases between them. CDR3 sequence: CASSLLPGSYNEQFF. The CDR3 DNA follows: TGTGCCAGCAGCTTACTCCCAGGGTCCTACAATGAGCAGTTCTTC.

The chain carries TRBV25-1 and TRBJ1-2; a possible D gene is TRBD1 (5 bases). Trimming left V 9 bases short and J 6 bases short, with 17 bases between. The germline CDR1 and CDR2 sequences are MGHDK and SYGVNS. The CDR3 sequence is 13 residues long. CDR3 sequence (DNA): TGTGCCAGTAGTCAGGCAGGGACGGATGGCTACACCTTC. As protein: CASSQAGTDGYTF.

This sequence joins TRBV5-6 and TRBJ1-1; D gene ambiguous. The V gene's germline CDR1 is SGHDT and CDR2 YYEEEE. V lost 4 bases, J lost 0 bases, and 7 bases lay in between. The CDR3 consists of 13 residues. CDR3 amino acids: CASSTDLNTEAFF. In DNA form, the CDR3 reads TGTGCCAGCAGCACGGACCTGAACACTGAAGCTTTCTTT.

The sample holds a few counts of this clone. The rearrangement links TRBV19 to TRBJ1-5; D not certain. The CDR3 has 16 amino acids. CDR1 and CDR2 (germline): LNHDA, SQIVND (reference sequence). Trimming took off 2 bases at V and 0 bases at J, with 11 bases between the two ends. The CDR3 is CASSILLRGSNQPQHF. The DNA for the CDR3 is TGTGCCAGTAGTATACTGCTCCGGGGTAGCAATCAGCCCCAGCATTTT. The complete variable domain, with remaining parts taken from reference TRBV19 and TRBJ1-5, reads DGGITQSPKYLFRKEGQNVTLSCEQNLNHDAMYWYRQDPGQGLRLIYYSQIVNDFQKGDIAEGYSVSREKKESFPLTVTSAQKNPTAFYLCASSILLRGSNQPQHFGDGTRLSIL.

The V gene is TRBV9, the J gene TRBJ1-2; tentative D call: TRBD1 (5 bases). The V end lost 3 bases, the J end lost 8 bases, and 14 bases lay between the germline ends. This CDR3 region has 13 residues. The V gene's germline CDR1 is SGDLS and CDR2 YYNGEE. Here the CDR3 DNA reads TGTGCCAGCAGCGGAGCTGGGGCCGCGGGCTACACCTTC. Amino acids: CASSGAGAAGYTF.

By proportion, this clone is medium-sized. The sample contains more than one DNA sequence encoding this CDR3. The rearrangement uses TRBV12-5 and TRBJ2-4, with D perhaps TRBD1 or TRBD2 (6 bases each). The CDR3 runs to 17 residues. From germline, CDR1 is LGHNT and CDR2 FRNRAP. V lost 0 bases, J lost 1 base, and 13 bases lay in between. The CDR3, as DNA: TGTGCTAGTGGTTTGGTCCGGGGGCAGGGTGCCAAAAACATTCAGTACTTC. Amino acid sequence: CASGLVRGQGAKNIQYF.

This chain connects TRBV13 to TRBJ2-4; D may be TRBD1 (5 bases). Trimming cost V 1 base and J 2 bases, with 9 bases left between them. Per germline, CDR1 PRHDT and CDR2 FYEKMQ (reference sequence). The CDR3 has 15 amino acids. The CDR3 DNA follows: TGTGCCAGCAGCTTAGTTCAGGGTACCAAAAACATTCAGTACTTC. It translates to CASSLVQGTKNIQYF.

The chain combines TRBV7-9 with TRBJ2-3, with 7 positions matching TRBD1. The germline V gene encodes CDR1 SEHNR and CDR2 FQNEAQ (reference sequence). J gave up 1 base and V 5 bases, and 6 bases lay outside the gene matches. This CDR3 is built from 15 residues. This CDR3 reads CASSVTGVGTDTQYF. Here the CDR3 DNA reads TGTGCCAGCAGCGTAACAGGGGTGGGCACAGATACGCAGTATTTT.

V gene TRBV27 combines with J gene TRBJ2-3; TRBD2 is a possible D gene (6 bases). This CDR3 comprises 14 residues. CDR1 and CDR2 (germline): MNHEY, SMNVEV (reference sequence). With 8 bases removed from V and 4 bases from J, the gap between germline ends came to 16 bases. CDR3 DNA sequence: TGTGCCAGCGGCCTTGGAGGGGAGCCAGATACGCAGTATTTT. This translates into CASGLGGEPDTQYF.

The J gene is TRBJ1-4, the V gene TRBV19; D gene unclear. CDR3 length equals 16 residues. Germline V gene sequence: CDR1 LNHDA, CDR2 SQIVND (reference sequence). The V gene lost 3 bases and the J gene lost 0 bases, with 11 bases spanning the gap. As DNA, the CDR3 is TGTGCCAGTAGTATTCGCCACGGGGCAACTAATGAAAAACTGTTTTTT. Its protein product is CASSIRHGATNEKLFF.

In this sample, this clone turned up a few times. This chain uses TRBV4-1 with TRBJ2-3; D may be TRBD2 (7 bases). Trimming took off 3 bases at V and 3 bases at J, with 10 bases between the two ends. Germline V CDR1 and CDR2: MGHRA, YSYEKL. CDR3 length equals 14 residues. CDR3: CASSQRGGTDTQYF. The CDR3, as DNA: TGCGCCAGCAGCCAGAGGGGGGGGACAGATACGCAGTATTTT.

This clone was observed a few times. The rearrangement joins TRBV7-9 to TRBJ1-3; D not certain. The CDR3 covers 17 residues. V shed 5 bases and J shed 2 bases, with 19 bases lying between them. Germline V gene lookup returns CDR1 SEHNR and CDR2 FQNEAQ (reference sequence). DNA for the CDR3: TGTGCCAGCAGCCCGATGCCCCCAACAGCACCTGGAAACACCATATATTTT. Amino acids: CASSPMPPTAPGNTIYF.

CDR3 sequence reads: CASSPSLSGASYEQYF. The CDR3 DNA is TGTGCCAGCAGTCCCTCCCTTTCGGGTGCCTCGTACGAGCAGTACTTC. The genes are TRBV27 and TRBJ2-7, with no clear D. The CDR3 totals 16 residues. The ends were cut back, 5 bases at V and 4 bases at J, with 21 bases in the middle. Germline assignment: CDR1 MNHEY and CDR2 SMNVEV (reference sequence).